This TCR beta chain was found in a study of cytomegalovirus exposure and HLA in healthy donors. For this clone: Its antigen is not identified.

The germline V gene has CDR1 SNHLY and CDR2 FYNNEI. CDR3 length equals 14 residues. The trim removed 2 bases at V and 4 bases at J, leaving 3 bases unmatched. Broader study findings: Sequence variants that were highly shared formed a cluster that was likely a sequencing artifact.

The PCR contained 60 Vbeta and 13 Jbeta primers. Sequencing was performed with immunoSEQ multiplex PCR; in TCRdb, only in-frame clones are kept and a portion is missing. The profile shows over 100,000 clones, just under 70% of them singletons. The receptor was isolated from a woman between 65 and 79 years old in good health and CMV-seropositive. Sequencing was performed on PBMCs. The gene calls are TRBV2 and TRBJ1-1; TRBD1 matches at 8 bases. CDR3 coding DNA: TGTGCCAGCAGTGAACAGGGGGCGAGCACTGAAGCTTTCTTT. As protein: CASSEQGASTEAFF.